These 12 T cell receptor beta chains originate from one sample sequenced in a study of response to subunit inactivated influenza vaccine. A single record per CDR3 protein comes from TCRdb applying MiXCR to the RT-PCR reads. The table lists 630,000 or so distinct CDR3 sequences, 15% to 18% of them singletons. The sequencing here drew on PBMCs from blood, taken 12 days after vaccination. These receptors all stem from a man aged 50 or older who received an inactivated influenza vaccine.

V is TRBV12-3 or TRBV12-4 and J is TRBJ2-3; D not certain. Between the trimmed V and J ends, which lost 5 bases and 6 bases, there was a span of 9 bases. The CDR3 extends over 12 amino acids. The CDR3 loop is CASSQQRDTQYF. The CDR3 coding sequence is TGTGCCAGCAGTCAACAGAGGGATACGCAGTATTTT.

As DNA, the CDR3 is TGTGCCAGCAGTTACTCGATTCGACAGCCCAATCAGCCCCAGCATTTT. It translates to CASSYSIRQPNQPQHF. The chain couples TRBV6-2 or TRBV6-3 to TRBJ1-5; the D gene is possibly TRBD1 (5 bases). Germline assignment: CDR1 MNHEY and CDR2 SVGEGT. The CDR3 loop spans 16 amino acids. V lost 0 bases, J lost 3 bases, and 12 bases lay in between.

This clonotype has only a few counts. The chain recombines TRBV20-1 with TRBJ2-5; the match to TRBD2 covers 9 bases. Germline V gene data show CDR1 as DFQATT and CDR2 as SNEGSKA (reference sequence). CDR3 size: 13 residues. The V and J ends lost 6 bases and 6 bases, in that order; junction bases with no gene match: 8. CDR3 bases: TGCAGTGCCGAAGAGGGACTAGCAAAGACCCAGTACTTC. Its translation is CSAEEGLAKTQYF.

This clonotype showed up many times. CDR3 nucleotide sequence: TGTGCCAGCTCACCACCGGGACAGGCCTACAATGAGCAGTTCTTC. Protein: CASSPPGQAYNEQFF. The rearrangement joins TRBV18 to TRBJ2-1, with 8 bases aligning to TRBD1. The CDR3 totals 15 residues. Trimming at V came to 0 bases and at J to 2 bases, leaving 0 bases not matched to a gene. Germline loops: CDR1 KGHSH, CDR2 LQKENI. The full variable domain, with the rest looked up from reference TRBV18 and TRBJ2-1, is NAGVMQNPRHLVRRRGQEARLRCSPMKGHSHVYWYRQLPEEGLKFMVYLQKENIIDESGMPKERFSAEFPKEGPSILRIQQVVRGDSAAYFCASSPPGQAYNEQFFGPGTRLTVL.

The chain links TRBV4-3 to TRBJ2-2, with a possible D match to TRBD1 (5 bases). The germline gives CDR1 LGHNA, CDR2 YSLEER. V dropped 0 bases and J dropped 8 bases, with 25 bases sitting between them. The CDR3 covers 19 residues. The CDR3 DNA follows: TGCGCCAGCAGCCAAGATCGGAGTGGGGCCAACTTCCCGGCTGGGGAGCTGTTTTTT. The encoded protein is CASSQDRSGANFPAGELFF.

This clonotype has only a few counts. This chain uses TRBV7-9 with TRBJ2-2; tentative D call: TRBD2 (6 bases). The germline gives CDR1 SEHNR, CDR2 FQNEAQ (reference sequence). V was pared by 11 bases and J by 1 base, with 14 bases between. CDR3 size: 14 residues. The DNA for the CDR3 is TGTGCCCGCGAACTAGCTTTGAACACCGGGGAGCTGTTTTTT. This encodes CARELALNTGELFF.

Details on this clonotype: One junction end does not reproduce the germline sequence, and a read error may be involved. CDR3 loop: CASSDFGSIYF. The CDR3 bases are TGTGCCAGCAGTGACTTCGGGTCCATCTATTTC. The chain carries TRBV6-4 and TRBJ1-2; no reliable D call. The length of the CDR3 is 11 residues. CDR1 is MRHNA and CDR2 is SNTAGT in the germline V gene.

This clonotype was seen only a few times. The chain has TRBV2 and TRBJ2-3; D ambiguous. This CDR3 is built from 12 residues. The V and J ends lost 8 bases and 2 bases respectively, with 8 bases between them. Germline values: CDR1 SNHLY, CDR2 FYNNEI. The CDR3 sequence: CASRQDTDTQYF. The CDR3 region has the DNA TGTGCCAGCCGGCAGGACACAGATACGCAGTATTTT.

This clonotype was observed a handful of times. The chain employs TRBV28 and TRBJ2-1; 10 nucleotides line up with TRBD2. The CDR3 covers 14 residues. V was clipped by 7 bases and J by 6 bases; unmatched bases: 6. Per the germline V gene, CDR1 is MDHEN and CDR2 is SYDVKM. CDR3 loop: CASTKRGGPNEQFF. CDR3 DNA sequence: TGTGCCAGCACAAAGCGGGGGGGCCCCAATGAGCAGTTCTTC.

The chain joins TRBV6-5 to TRBJ1-4; maybe TRBD1 (5 bases). Germline V CDR1 and CDR2: MNHEY, SVGAGI. V was clipped by 2 bases and J by 7 bases, with 11 bases between them. This CDR3 region has 14 residues. The CDR3 sequence is CASSYDGGGEKLFF. Written as DNA, the CDR3 is TGTGCCAGCAGTTACGACGGCGGGGGTGAAAAACTGTTTTTT.

This clonotype was observed a few times. J is TRBJ2-1 and V is TRBV7-9; 14 nucleotides align to TRBD2. The ends lost 7 bases at V and 8 bases at J; junction bases unmatched: 4. The CDR3 covers 14 residues. CDR1 is SEHNR and CDR2 is FQNEAQ in the germline V gene (reference sequence). CDR3 nucleotide sequence: TGTGCCAGCAAGACTAGCGGGGGGGGCGATGAGCAGTTCTTC. Protein product: CASKTSGGGDEQFF.

The rearrangement joins TRBV11-1 to TRBJ2-3; 11 nucleotides line up with TRBD2. The CDR3 contains 18 residues. J lost 6 bases, V lost 1 base, and 12 bases had no gene match. The germline V gene has CDR1 SGHAT and CDR2 FQDESV (reference sequence). In nucleotides, the CDR3 is TGTGCCAGCAGCTTAGTCCCGGGACTAGCGGCTCCCTGGGATACGCAGTATTTT. Encoded protein: CASSLVPGLAAPWDTQYF.